Following are 21 T cell receptor beta chains from one sample sequenced in a study of blood T cell repertoires in COVID-19. TCRdb keeps only in-frame clones here, not all; method: immunoSEQ multiplex PCR. The top ten hold under 3.5% of the sample, which has a few hundred thousand clones, about four fifths seen once. Sequenced: PBMCs or T cells enriched from blood (not recorded which). Every receptor here comes from a woman in her fifties or sixties who had recovered from COVID-19.

This clone occurred once. The junction differs from germline at one of its ends, possibly a read error. This chain links TRBV18 with TRBJ1-1, with D unclear. This CDR3 contains 15 residues. CDR1 and CDR2 (germline): KGHSH, LQKENI. The CDR3 protein is CASSPPMGVATEAFF. DNA for the CDR3: TGTGCCAGCTCCCCACCAATGGGAGTGGCCACTGAAGCTTTCTTT. Filled out from reference TRBV18 and TRBJ1-1, the complete variable domain reads NAGVMQNPRHLVRRRGQEARLRCSPMKGHSHVYWYRQLPEEGLKFMVYLQKENIIDESGMPKERFSAEFPKEGPSILRIQQVVRGDSAAYFCASSPPMGVATEAFFGQGTRLTVV.

The V gene is TRBV6-2 or TRBV6-3, the J gene TRBJ1-5; D might be TRBD1 (6 bases). This CDR3 spans 15 amino acids. Germline loops: CDR1 MNHEY, CDR2 SVGEGT. Trimming cost V 6 bases and J 4 bases, with 16 bases left between them. The CDR3 sequence: CASSPRGRGNQPQHF. The CDR3 DNA follows: TGTGCCAGCAGCCCCCGGGGGAGGGGGAATCAGCCCCAGCATTTT.

V gene TRBV21-1 combines with J gene TRBJ1-1. TRBV21-1 is given as a pseudogene. The CDR3 totals 13 residues. The CDR3 sequence is CASSFGLHTEAFF. CDR3 nucleotides: TGTGCCAGCAGCTTCGGACTCCACACTGAAGCTTTCTTT.

This clone came up once. This chain uses TRBV7-2 with TRBJ2-3; D uncertain. This CDR3 comprises 12 residues. Trimming pared 5 bases from V and 2 bases from J, leaving 5 bases between. The germline gives CDR1 SGHTA, CDR2 FQGNSA. CDR3 in DNA: TGTGCCAGCAGCGAGTACACAGATACGCAGTATTTT. Protein sequence: CASSEYTDTQYF.

V and J are TRBV19 and TRBJ2-3; 16 bases match TRBD2. Germline loops: CDR1 LNHDA, CDR2 SQIVND (reference sequence). V shed 5 bases and J 2 bases; nucleotides not matched to a gene: 4. CDR3 length: 17 residues. CDR3: CASSVGTSGRATDTQYF. Written as DNA, the CDR3 is TGTGCCAGTAGTGTCGGGACTAGCGGGAGGGCCACAGATACGCAGTATTTT.

The chain employs TRBV12-3 or TRBV12-4 and TRBJ1-2; 8 nucleotides match TRBD1. The CDR3 is 12 residues long. V gave up 10 bases and J gave up 7 bases; unmatched junction bases: 8. DNA of the CDR3: TGTGCCACCGAAAACAGGGGGGGTGGCTACACCTTC. Translation gives CATENRGGGYTF.

A note on this clone: In the same sample, other DNA sequences code for this CDR3. The chain couples TRBV4-1 to TRBJ2-7, with 8 bases that match TRBD2. The V gene's germline CDR1 is MGHRA and CDR2 YSYEKL. The CDR3 has 15 amino acids. The V gene end was trimmed by 1 base and the J gene end by 3 bases; junction bases not matched to a gene: 5. CDR3 loop: CASSQGRLAGYEQYF. DNA for the CDR3: TGCGCCAGCAGCCAAGGCCGGCTAGCGGGCTACGAGCAGTACTTC.

The CDR3 DNA follows: TGTGCCAGCAGTCAAACAGCCTACGAGCAGTACTTC. Residues: CASSQTAYEQYF. The gene calls are TRBV6-2 or TRBV6-3 and TRBJ2-7; D gene uncertain. Between the trimmed V and J ends, which lost 5 bases and 2 bases, there was a span of 7 bases. CDR3 length: 12 residues. Germline V lookup: CDR1 MNHEY, CDR2 SVGEGT.

To note about this clone: At the DNA level, this CDR3 is encoded by other sequences in the same sample as well. The rearrangement links TRBV7-2 to TRBJ2-5, with D perhaps matching TRBD2 (6 bases). The CDR3 consists of 14 residues. Germline CDR1 SGHTA, CDR2 FQGNSA. V dropped 0 bases and J dropped 5 bases, with 10 bases sitting between them. CDR3: CASSLAGGRETQYF. As DNA, the CDR3 is TGTGCCAGCAGCTTAGCCGGGGGAAGGGAGACCCAGTACTTC.

CDR3 region: CASSGGAGDLDTQYF. In DNA form, the CDR3 reads TGTGCCAGCAGCGGGGGGGCGGGAGATCTAGATACGCAGTATTTT. The J gene is TRBJ2-3, the V gene TRBV7-2; D possibly corresponds to TRBD2 (7 bases). CDR1 and CDR2 from the germline V gene are SGHTA and FQGNSA. V shed 5 bases and J shed 5 bases, with 17 bases lying between them. CDR3 length equals 15 residues.

J is TRBJ2-1 and V is TRBV7-9; 8 bases align to TRBD1. The germline V gene has CDR1 SEHNR and CDR2 FQNEAQ (reference sequence). Trimming removed 1 base from V and 9 bases from J; junction bases left unmatched: 8. The CDR3 has 15 amino acids. DNA for the CDR3: TGTGCCAGCAGCTTAGTGGCAGGGGGCGAGAGTGAGCAGTTCTTC. It is translated as CASSLVAGGESEQFF. The full variable domain, with the rest looked up from reference TRBV7-9 and TRBJ2-1, is DTGVSQNPRHKITKRGQNVTFRCDPISEHNRLYWYRQTLGQGPEFLTYFQNEAQLEKSRLLSDRFSAERPKGSFSTLEIQRTEQGDSAMYLCASSLVAGGESEQFFGPGTRLTVL.

A single count supports this clone. The chain is built from TRBV4-3 and TRBJ2-1; 8 bases fit TRBD1. V was pared by 6 bases and J by 2 bases, with 6 bases of the junction left unmatched. Germline V lookup: CDR1 LGHNA, CDR2 YSLEER. This CDR3 has 15 amino acids. The DNA for the CDR3 is TGCGCCAGCAGTTGGGACAGGACCACCTACAATGAGCAGTTCTTC. Its protein is CASSWDRTTYNEQFF.

V is TRBV6-2 or TRBV6-3 and J is TRBJ1-6, with D perhaps TRBD1 (6 bases). The CDR3 covers 15 residues. Germline lookup yields CDR1 MNHEY and CDR2 SVGEGT. V lost 4 bases and J lost 8, with 15 bases in between. The CDR3 is CASSLRQARDSPLHF. The DNA of the CDR3 is TGTGCCAGCAGTTTACGACAGGCGAGGGATTCACCCCTCCACTTT.

This clone was seen once. The chain is built from TRBV10-1 and TRBJ1-2; D is possibly TRBD1 (5 bases). Germline V gene lookup returns CDR1 WNHNN and CDR2 SYGVQD (reference sequence). V was clipped by 7 bases and J by 4 bases, with 13 bases between them. This CDR3 contains 13 residues. The CDR3 sequence: CASKRQGCYGYTF. The CDR3 nucleotides read TGCGCCAGCAAGAGGCAGGGCTGCTATGGCTACACCTTC.

This chain joins TRBV5-1 and TRBJ1-6, with D possibly TRBD1 on 5 matching bases. Trimming removed 1 base at V and 5 bases at J, with 7 bases between. From germline, CDR1 is SGHRS and CDR2 YFSETQ. The CDR3 contains 14 residues. In DNA form, the CDR3 reads TGCGCCAGCAGCTTGTTACAGGATAATTCACCCCTCCACTTT. The encoded protein is CASSLLQDNSPLHF.

This chain uses TRBV29-1 with TRBJ2-7; 7 bases align to TRBD2. J lost 2 bases, V lost 4 bases, and 2 bases had no gene match. Germline CDR1 is SQVTM and CDR2 is ANQGSEA. This CDR3 is 12 amino acids long. The CDR3 loop reads CSVVGGAYEQYF. CDR3 in DNA: TGCAGCGTTGTGGGGGGGGCCTACGAGCAGTACTTC.

The chain couples TRBV29-1 to TRBJ2-3, with D maybe TRBD2 (6 bases). Germline lookup yields CDR1 SQVTM and CDR2 ANQGSEA. This CDR3 region has 15 residues. V was trimmed by 6 bases and J by 2 bases, leaving 18 bases between them. The CDR3 sequence: CSVGGRGAHTDTQYF. CDR3 nucleotides: TGCAGCGTGGGGGGTAGGGGTGCTCACACAGATACGCAGTATTTT.

The V and J genes are TRBV6-6 and TRBJ1-5; D possibly corresponds to TRBD1 (6 bases). CDR3 size: 15 residues. V shed 2 bases and J shed 5 bases, with 13 bases lying between them. CDR1 and CDR2 from the germline V gene are MNHNY and SVGAGI (reference sequence). The CDR3: CASSYEGGIDQPQHF. CDR3 DNA sequence: TGTGCCAGCAGTTACGAAGGGGGAATTGATCAGCCCCAGCATTTT.

This sequence joins TRBV7-2 and TRBJ2-2; D is ambiguous. Trimming left V 5 bases short and J 3 bases short, with 10 bases between. The CDR3 is made up of 14 amino acids. CDR1 SGHTA and CDR2 FQGNSA come from the germline V gene. CDR3 sequence (DNA): TGTGCCAGCAGCCCAGTGGCTCACACCGGGGAGCTGTTTTTT. Its protein product is CASSPVAHTGELFF.

The V call is TRBV24-1, the J call TRBJ2-1; TRBD1 might be the D (6 bases). Trimming shortened V by 9 bases and J by 5 bases, and 13 bases separated the two germline ends. The CDR3 runs to 13 residues. Germline loops: CDR1 KGHDR, CDR2 SFDVKD. The CDR3: CATSWSGDNEQFF. As DNA, the CDR3 is TGTGCCACCTCCTGGTCAGGGGACAATGAGCAGTTCTTC.

The V gene is TRBV7-7, the J gene TRBJ2-5; 10 bases agree with TRBD1. Trimming removed 5 bases from V and 2 bases from J; junction bases left unmatched: 5. The CDR3 loop spans 15 amino acids. Germline V gene data show CDR1 as SSHAT and CDR2 as FNYEAQ (reference sequence). CDR3 DNA: TGTGCCAGCAGCCAGGACAGGGGGGGGCAAGAGACCCAGTACTTC. This sequence encodes CASSQDRGGQETQYF. Complete variable domain (other parts from reference TRBV7-7 and TRBJ2-5): GAGVSQSPRYKVTKRGQDVTLRCDPISSHATLYWYQQALGQGPEFLTYFNYEAQPDKSGLPSDRFSAERPEGSISTLTIQRTEQRDSAMYRCASSQDRGGQETQYFGPGTRLLVL.